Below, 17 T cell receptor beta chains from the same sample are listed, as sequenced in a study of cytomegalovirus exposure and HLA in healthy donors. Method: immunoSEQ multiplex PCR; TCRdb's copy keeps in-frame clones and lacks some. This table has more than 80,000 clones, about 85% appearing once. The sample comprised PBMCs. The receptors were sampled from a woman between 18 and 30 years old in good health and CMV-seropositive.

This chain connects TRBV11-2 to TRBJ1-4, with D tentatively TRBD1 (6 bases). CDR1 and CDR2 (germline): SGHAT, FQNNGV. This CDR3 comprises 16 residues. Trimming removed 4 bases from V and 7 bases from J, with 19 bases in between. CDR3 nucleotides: TGTGCCAGCAGCTGGGATACAGGGTTGGGGGTTGAAAAACTGTTTTTT. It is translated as CASSWDTGLGVEKLFF.

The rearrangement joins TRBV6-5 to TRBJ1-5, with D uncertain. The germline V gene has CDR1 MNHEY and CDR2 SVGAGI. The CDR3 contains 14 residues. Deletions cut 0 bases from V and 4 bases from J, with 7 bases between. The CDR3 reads CASSYSRGNQPQHF. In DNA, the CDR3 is TGTGCCAGCAGTTACTCTCGGGGAAATCAGCCCCAGCATTTT.

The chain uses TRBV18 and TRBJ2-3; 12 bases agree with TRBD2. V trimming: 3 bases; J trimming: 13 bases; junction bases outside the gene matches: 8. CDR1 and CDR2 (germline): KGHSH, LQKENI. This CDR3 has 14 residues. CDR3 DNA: TGTGCCAGCTCACCCGGGACTAGCGGGTCAGAGAAGTATTTT. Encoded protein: CASSPGTSGSEKYF.

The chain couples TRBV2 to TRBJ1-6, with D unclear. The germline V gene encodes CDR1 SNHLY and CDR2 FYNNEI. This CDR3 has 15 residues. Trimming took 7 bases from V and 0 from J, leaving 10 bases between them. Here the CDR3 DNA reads TGTGCCAGCAACGAGGGCGGCTCCTATAATTCACCCCTCCACTTT. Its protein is CASNEGGSYNSPLHF.

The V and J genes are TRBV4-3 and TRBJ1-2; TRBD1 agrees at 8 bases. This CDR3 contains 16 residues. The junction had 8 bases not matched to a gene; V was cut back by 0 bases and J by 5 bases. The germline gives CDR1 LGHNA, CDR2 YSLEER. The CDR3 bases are TGCGCCAGCAGCCAAGATCGGCACAGGGGGGGATATGGCTACACCTTC. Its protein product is CASSQDRHRGGYGYTF.

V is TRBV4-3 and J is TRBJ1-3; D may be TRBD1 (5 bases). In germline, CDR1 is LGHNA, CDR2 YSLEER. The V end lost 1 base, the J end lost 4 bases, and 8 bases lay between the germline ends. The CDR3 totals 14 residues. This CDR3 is CASSQVRGGNTIYF. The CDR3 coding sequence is TGCGCCAGCAGCCAAGTAAGGGGCGGAAACACCATATATTTT.

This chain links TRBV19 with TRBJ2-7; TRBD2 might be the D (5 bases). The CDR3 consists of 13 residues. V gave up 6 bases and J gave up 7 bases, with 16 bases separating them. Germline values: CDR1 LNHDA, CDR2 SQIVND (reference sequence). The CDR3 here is CASRVGAVGEQYF. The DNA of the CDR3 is TGTGCCAGTAGAGTGGGAGCCGTCGGTGAGCAGTACTTC.

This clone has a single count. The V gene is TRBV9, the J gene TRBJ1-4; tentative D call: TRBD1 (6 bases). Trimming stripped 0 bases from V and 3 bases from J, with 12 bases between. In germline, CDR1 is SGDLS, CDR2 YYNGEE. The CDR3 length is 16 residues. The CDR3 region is CASSVAGDTANEKLFF. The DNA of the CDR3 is TGTGCCAGCAGCGTAGCTGGGGACACGGCTAATGAAAAACTGTTTTTT.

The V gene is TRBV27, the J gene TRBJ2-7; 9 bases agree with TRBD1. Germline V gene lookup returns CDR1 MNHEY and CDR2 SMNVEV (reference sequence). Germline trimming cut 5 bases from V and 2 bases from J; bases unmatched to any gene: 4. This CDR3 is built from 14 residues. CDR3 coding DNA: TGTGCCAGCAGTCCAAGACAGGGGGCCTACGAGCAGTACTTC. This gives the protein CASSPRQGAYEQYF.

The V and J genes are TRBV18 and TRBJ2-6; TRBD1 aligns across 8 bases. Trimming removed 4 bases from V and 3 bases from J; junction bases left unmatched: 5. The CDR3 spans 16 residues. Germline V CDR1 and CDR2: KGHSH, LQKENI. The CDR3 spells CASSLMTGDGANVLTF. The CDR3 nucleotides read TGTGCCAGCTCACTTATGACAGGGGATGGGGCCAACGTCCTGACTTTC.

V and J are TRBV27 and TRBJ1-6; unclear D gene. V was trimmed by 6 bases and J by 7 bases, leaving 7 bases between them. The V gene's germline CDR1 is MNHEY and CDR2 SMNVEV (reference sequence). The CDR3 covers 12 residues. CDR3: CASSPINSPLHF. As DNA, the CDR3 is TGTGCCAGCAGCCCTATCAATTCACCCCTCCACTTT.

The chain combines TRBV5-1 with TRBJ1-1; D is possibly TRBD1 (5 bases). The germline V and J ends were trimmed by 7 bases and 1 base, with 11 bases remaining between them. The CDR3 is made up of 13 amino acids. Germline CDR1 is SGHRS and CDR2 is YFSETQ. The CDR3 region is CASQSDRNTEAFF. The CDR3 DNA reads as TGCGCCAGCCAATCAGACAGGAACACTGAAGCTTTCTTT.

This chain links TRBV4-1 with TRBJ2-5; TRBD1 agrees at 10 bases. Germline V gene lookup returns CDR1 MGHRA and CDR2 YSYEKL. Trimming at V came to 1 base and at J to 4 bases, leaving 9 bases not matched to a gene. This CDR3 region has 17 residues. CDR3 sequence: CASSQVPGQGYRETQYF. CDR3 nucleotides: TGCGCCAGCAGCCAAGTCCCGGGACAGGGGTATAGAGAGACCCAGTACTTC.

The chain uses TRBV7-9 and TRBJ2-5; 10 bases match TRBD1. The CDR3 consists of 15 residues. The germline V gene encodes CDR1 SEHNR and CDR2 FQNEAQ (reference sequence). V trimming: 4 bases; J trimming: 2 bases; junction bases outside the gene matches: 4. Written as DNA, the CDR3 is TGTGCCAGCAGCTGGGGGACAGGGGATCAAGAGACCCAGTACTTC. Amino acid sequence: CASSWGTGDQETQYF.

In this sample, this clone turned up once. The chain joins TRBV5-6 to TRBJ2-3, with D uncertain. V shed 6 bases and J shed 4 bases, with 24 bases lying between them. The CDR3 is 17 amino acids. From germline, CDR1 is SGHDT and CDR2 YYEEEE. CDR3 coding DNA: TGTGCCAGCACCGATACCTTTCGCGATGTACTCTCAGATACGCAGTATTTT. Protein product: CASTDTFRDVLSDTQYF.

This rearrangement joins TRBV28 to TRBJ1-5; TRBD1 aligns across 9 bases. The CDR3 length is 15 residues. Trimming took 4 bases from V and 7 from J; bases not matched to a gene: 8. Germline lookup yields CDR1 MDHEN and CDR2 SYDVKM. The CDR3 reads CASSSYDRGRQPQHF. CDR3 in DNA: TGTGCCAGCAGTTCTTACGACAGGGGGAGACAGCCCCAGCATTTT.

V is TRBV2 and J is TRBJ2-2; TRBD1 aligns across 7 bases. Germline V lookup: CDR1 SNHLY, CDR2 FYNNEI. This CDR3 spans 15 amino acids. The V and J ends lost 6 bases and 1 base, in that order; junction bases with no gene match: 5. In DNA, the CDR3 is TGTGCCAGCAGGACCGGGACAGTGAACACCGGGGAGCTGTTTTTT. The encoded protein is CASRTGTVNTGELFF. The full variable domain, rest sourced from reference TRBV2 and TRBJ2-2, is EPEVTQTPSHQVTQMGQEVILRCVPISNHLYFYWYRQILGQKVEFLVSFYNNEISEKSEIFDDQFSVERPDGSNFTLKIRSTKLEDSAMYFCASRTGTVNTGELFFGEGSRLTVL.